This T cell receptor (beta chain) was observed in a study of T cell responses to AZD1222 COVID-19 vaccine. Study-level points and caveats: Only six people who got AZD1222 tested seropositive at baseline.

The length of the CDR3 is 16 residues. V was trimmed by 0 bases and J by 0 bases, leaving 12 bases between them. In germline, CDR1 is SGHDT, CDR2 YYEEEE. Of note for this clone: What it recognizes is unknown.

This table comes from immunoSEQ multiplex PCR, and its TCRdb copy is limited to in-frame clones, with some not included. Of more than 150,000 clones in the sample, 90% to 95% were seen once. The specimen was peripheral blood, collected 28 days after the second AZD1222 dose. The source of this sequence is an adult who received the AZD1222 COVID-19 vaccine. This chain joins TRBV5-6 and TRBJ1-2, with a tentative D call TRBD1 (6 bases). CDR3 sequence reads: CASSLGGGRSNYGYTF. The DNA of the CDR3 is TGTGCCAGCAGCTTGGGAGGGGGGAGATCTAACTATGGCTACACCTTC.